This T cell receptor (beta chain) was observed in a study of T cell repertoires in cytomegalovirus infection. Study-wide points: Cumulative frequency (of public TCR beta family members) identified carriers of CMV plus the relevant HLA.

Germline V lookup: CDR1 MNHNY, CDR2 SVGAGI (reference sequence). The CDR3 is made up of 16 amino acids. The V and J ends lost 5 bases and 5 bases, in that order; junction bases with no gene match: 11. This clonotype was observed a handful of times. The antigen is unknown. From the reads, TCRdb called clonotypes with MiXCR, one entry per CDR3 protein. The sample lists some 700,000 distinct CDR3 sequences, roughly 30% occurring once. V usage is TRBV6-6 and J usage is TRBJ2-5; the match to TRBD2 covers 10 bases. The sequence was collected from a human donor in good health (CMV status not recorded). Some clones in this sample may be carry-over from other donors' samples. Here the sequenced sample was cultured PBMCs, taken from culture after CMV antigen stimulation. DNA for the CDR3: TGTGCCAGCAGTCAAGAAGCGGGAGGGGGTAGTGAGACCCAGTACTTC. It is translated as CASSQEAGGGSETQYF.